This entry describes one TCR beta chain. Germline CDR1 reads GTSNPN; CDR2 reads SVGIG (reference sequence). CDR3 length: 15 amino acids. TCRdb re-called the 5' RACE reads; every CDR3 protein appears as one record, without DNA. The sample shows hundreds of thousands of distinct CDR3 sequences, and more than 7% sits with its ten largest clones. This sample was taken from a study of T cells expressing NK-cell markers. Material: blood T cells: a sorted CD56 or NKG2C T cell subset, CD4+ or CD8+ T cells, or bulk PBMC T cells (not recorded which). V is TRBV30 and J is TRBJ2-1; the TCRdb call, TRBD2, lacks DNA for checking. The sequence was collected from a woman aged 18 to 75 in good health. This chain's CDR3 is CASTPSSGARNEQFF.